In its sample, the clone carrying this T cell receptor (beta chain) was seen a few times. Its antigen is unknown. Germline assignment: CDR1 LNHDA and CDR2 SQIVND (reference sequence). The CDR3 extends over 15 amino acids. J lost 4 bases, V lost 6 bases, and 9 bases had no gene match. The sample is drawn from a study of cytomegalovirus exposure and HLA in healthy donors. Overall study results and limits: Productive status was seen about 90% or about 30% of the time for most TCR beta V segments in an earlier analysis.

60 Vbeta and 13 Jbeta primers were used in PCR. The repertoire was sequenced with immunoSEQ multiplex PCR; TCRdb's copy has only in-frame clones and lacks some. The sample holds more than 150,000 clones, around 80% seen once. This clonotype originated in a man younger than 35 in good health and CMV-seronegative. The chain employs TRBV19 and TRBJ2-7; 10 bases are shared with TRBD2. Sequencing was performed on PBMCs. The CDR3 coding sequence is TGTGCCAGTAGGGAGCGGGAGGGCCGTTCTTACGAGCAGTACTTC. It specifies CASREREGRSYEQYF.